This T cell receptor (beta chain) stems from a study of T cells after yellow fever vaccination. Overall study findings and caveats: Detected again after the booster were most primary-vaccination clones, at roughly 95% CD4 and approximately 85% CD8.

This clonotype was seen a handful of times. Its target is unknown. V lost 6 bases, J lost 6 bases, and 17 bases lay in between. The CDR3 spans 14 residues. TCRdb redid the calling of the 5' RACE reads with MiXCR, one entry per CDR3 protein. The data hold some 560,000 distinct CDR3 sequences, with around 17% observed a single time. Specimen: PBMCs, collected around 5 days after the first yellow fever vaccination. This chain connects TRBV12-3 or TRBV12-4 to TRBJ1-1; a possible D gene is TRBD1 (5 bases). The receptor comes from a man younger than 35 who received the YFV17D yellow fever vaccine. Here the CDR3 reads CASSLGVGAPEAFF. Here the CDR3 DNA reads TGTGCCAGCAGCCTCGGGGTCGGGGCCCCTGAAGCTTTCTTT.